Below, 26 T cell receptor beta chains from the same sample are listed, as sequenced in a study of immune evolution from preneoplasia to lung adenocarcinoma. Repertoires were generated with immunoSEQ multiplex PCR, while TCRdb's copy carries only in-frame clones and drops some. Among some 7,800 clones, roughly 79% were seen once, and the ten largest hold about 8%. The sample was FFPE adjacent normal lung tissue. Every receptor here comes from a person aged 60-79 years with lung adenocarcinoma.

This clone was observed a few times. The CDR3 DNA follows: TGTGCCAGTAACCCGGGACAGGGGATTTACGAGCAGTACTTC. Its protein is CASNPGQGIYEQYF. The chain links TRBV27 to TRBJ2-7; 10 bases are shared with TRBD1. Trimming at V came to 9 bases and at J to 4 bases, leaving 9 bases not matched to a gene. Germline lookup yields CDR1 MNHEY and CDR2 SMNVEV (reference sequence). The CDR3 consists of 14 residues.

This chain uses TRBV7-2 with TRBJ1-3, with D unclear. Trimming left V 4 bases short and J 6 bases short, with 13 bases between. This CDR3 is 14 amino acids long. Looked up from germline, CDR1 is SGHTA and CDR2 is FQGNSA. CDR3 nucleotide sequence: TGTGCCAGCAGCTCGCTCACAGACGAAAACACCATATATTTT. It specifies CASSSLTDENTIYF.

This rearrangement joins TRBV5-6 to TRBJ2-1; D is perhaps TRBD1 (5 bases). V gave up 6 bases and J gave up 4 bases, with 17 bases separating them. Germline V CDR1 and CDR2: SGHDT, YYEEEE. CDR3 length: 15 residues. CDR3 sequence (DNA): TGTGCCAGCAAACAGGTGGGCTTCCCTTACAATGAGCAGTTCTTC. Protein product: CASKQVGFPYNEQFF.

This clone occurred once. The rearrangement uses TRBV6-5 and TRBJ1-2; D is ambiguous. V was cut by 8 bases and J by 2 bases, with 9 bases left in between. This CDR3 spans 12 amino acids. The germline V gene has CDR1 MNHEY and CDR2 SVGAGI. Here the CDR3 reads CASGSANYGYTF. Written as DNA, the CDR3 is TGTGCCAGCGGATCAGCCAACTATGGCTACACCTTC.

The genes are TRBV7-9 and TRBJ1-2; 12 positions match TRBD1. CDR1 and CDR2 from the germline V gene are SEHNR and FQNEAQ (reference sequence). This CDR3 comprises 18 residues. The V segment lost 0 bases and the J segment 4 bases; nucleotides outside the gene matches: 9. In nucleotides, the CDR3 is TGTGCCAGCAGCTTAGCGGGATTCCCGGGACAGGGGGCCTATGGCTACACCTTC. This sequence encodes CASSLAGFPGQGAYGYTF.

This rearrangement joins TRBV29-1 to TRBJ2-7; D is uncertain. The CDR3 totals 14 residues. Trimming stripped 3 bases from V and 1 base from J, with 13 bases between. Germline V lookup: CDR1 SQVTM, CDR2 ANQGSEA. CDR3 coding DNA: TGCAGCGTTGATGGGGTCCCAGGTTCCTACGAGCAGTACTTC. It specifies CSVDGVPGSYEQYF.

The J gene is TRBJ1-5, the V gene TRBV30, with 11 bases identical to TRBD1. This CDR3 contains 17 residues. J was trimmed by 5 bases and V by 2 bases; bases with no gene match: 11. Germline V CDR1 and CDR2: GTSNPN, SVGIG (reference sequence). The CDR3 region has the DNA TGTGCCTGGAGTTATTCGTACGGACAGGGGGCGCATCAGCCCCAGCATTTT. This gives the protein CAWSYSYGQGAHQPQHF.

This CDR3 is CASSTDGMNTEAFF. For the CDR3, the DNA is TGTGCCAGCAGCACGGACGGTATGAACACTGAAGCTTTCTTT. The chain has TRBV2 and TRBJ1-1; D unclear. Trimming left V 6 bases short and J 0 bases short, with 11 bases between. Germline-derived CDR1 and CDR2 are SNHLY and FYNNEI. The length of the CDR3 is 14 residues.

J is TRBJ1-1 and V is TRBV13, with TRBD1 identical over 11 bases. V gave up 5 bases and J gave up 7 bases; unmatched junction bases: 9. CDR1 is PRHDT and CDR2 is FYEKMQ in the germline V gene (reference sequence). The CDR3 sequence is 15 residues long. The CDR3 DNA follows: TGTGCCAGCAGCCCAATTGGACAGGGGGCGGATGAAGCTTTCTTT. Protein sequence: CASSPIGQGADEAFF.

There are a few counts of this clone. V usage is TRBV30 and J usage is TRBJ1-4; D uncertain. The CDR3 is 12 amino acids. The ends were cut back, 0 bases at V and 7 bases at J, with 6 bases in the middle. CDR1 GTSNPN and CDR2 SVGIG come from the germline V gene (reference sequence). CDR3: CAWSVLREKLFF. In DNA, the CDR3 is TGTGCCTGGAGTGTACTACGTGAAAAACTGTTTTTT.

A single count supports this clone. The CDR3, as DNA: TGCGCCAGCAGCTTGTGGGACACTCACTATGGCTACACCTTC. Protein sequence: CASSLWDTHYGYTF. The rearrangement links TRBV5-1 to TRBJ1-2; a weak D match, TRBD1 (6 bases). V gave up 1 base and J gave up 3 bases, with 10 bases separating them. Germline assignment: CDR1 SGHRS and CDR2 YFSETQ. The CDR3 extends over 14 amino acids.

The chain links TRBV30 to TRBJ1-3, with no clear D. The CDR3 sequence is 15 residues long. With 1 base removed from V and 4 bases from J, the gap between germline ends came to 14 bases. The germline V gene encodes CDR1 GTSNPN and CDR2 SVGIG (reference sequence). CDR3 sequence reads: CAWSGGLVLGNTIYF. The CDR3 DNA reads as TGTGCCTGGAGTGGCGGGTTGGTCCTAGGAAACACCATATATTTT. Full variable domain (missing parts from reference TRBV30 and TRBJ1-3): SQTIHQWPATLVQPVGSPLSLECTVEGTSNPNLYWYRQAAGRGLQLLFYSVGIGQISSEVPQNLSASRPQDRQFILSSKKLLLSDSGFYLCAWSGGLVLGNTIYFGEGSWLTVV.

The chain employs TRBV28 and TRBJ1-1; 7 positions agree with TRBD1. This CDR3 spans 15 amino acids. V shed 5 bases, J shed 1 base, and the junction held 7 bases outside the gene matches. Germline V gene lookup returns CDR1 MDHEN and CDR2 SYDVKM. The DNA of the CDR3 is TGTGCCAGCAGTCCCTACGGGACAGAGAACACTGAAGCTTTCTTT. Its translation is CASSPYGTENTEAFF.

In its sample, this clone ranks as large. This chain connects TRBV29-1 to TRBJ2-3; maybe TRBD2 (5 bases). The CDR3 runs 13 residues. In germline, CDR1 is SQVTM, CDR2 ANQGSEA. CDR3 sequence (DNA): TGCAGTGCTCGGCTAGCTGGCACAGATACGCAGTATTTT. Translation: CSARLAGTDTQYF.

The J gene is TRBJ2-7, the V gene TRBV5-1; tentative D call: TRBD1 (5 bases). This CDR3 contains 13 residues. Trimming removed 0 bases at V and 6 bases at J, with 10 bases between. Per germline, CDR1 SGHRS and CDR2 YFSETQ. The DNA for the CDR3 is TGCGCCAGCAGCTTGGGGGGCAAGGGCGAGCAGTACTTC. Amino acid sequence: CASSLGGKGEQYF. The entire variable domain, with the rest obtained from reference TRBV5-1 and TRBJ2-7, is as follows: KAGVTQTPRYLIKTRGQQVTLSCSPISGHRSVSWYQQTPGQGLQFLFEYFSETQRNKGNFPGRFSGRQFSNSRSEMNVSTLELGDSALYLCASSLGGKGEQYFGPGTRLTVT.

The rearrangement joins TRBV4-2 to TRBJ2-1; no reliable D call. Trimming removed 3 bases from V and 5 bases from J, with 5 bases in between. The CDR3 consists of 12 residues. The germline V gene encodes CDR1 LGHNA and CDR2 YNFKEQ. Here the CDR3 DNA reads TGTGCCAGCAGCCAGGTTCACAATGAGCAGTTCTTC. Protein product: CASSQVHNEQFF.

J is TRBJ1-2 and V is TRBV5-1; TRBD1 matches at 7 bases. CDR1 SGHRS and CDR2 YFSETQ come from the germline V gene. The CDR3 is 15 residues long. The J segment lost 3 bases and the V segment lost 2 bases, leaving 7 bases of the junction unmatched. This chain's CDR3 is CASSLRQGSDYGYTF. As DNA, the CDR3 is TGCGCCAGCAGCTTAAGACAGGGTAGTGACTATGGCTACACCTTC.

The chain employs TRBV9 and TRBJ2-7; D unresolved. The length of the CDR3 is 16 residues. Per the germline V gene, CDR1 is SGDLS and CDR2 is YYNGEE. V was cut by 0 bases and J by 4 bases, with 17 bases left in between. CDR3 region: CASSVGEPSAGYEQYF. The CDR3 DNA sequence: TGTGCCAGCAGCGTAGGGGAACCTTCTGCTGGTTACGAGCAGTACTTC.

In nucleotides, the CDR3 is TGTGCCTGGACAGGGAGTTGGACTGAAGCTTTCTTT. Translated: CAWTGSWTEAFF. The rearrangement uses TRBV30 and TRBJ1-1, with D possibly TRBD1 on 5 matching bases. Per the germline V gene, CDR1 is GTSNPN and CDR2 is SVGIG (reference sequence). The CDR3 spans 12 residues. Trimming took off 4 bases at V and 5 bases at J, with 11 bases between the two ends.

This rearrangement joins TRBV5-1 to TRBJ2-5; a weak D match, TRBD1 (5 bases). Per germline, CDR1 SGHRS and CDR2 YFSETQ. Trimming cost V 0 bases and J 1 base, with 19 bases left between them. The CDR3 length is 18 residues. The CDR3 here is CASSLGTRSPLLQETQYF. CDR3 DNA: TGCGCCAGCAGCTTGGGGACACGTTCTCCCCTTCTCCAAGAGACCCAGTACTTC. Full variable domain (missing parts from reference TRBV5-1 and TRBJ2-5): KAGVTQTPRYLIKTRGQQVTLSCSPISGHRSVSWYQQTPGQGLQFLFEYFSETQRNKGNFPGRFSGRQFSNSRSEMNVSTLELGDSALYLCASSLGTRSPLLQETQYFGPGTRLLVL.

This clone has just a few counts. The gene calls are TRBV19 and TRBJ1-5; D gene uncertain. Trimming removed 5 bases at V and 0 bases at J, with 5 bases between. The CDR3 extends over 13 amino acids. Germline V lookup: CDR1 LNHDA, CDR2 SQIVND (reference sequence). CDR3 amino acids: CASSFNSNQPQHF. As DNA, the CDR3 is TGTGCCAGTAGTTTTAATAGCAATCAGCCCCAGCATTTT.

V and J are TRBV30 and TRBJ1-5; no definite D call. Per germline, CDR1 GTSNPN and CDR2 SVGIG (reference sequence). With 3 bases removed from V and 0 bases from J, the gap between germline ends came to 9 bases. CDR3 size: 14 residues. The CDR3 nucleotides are TGTGCCTGGAGCCAGGAGTATAGCAATCAGCCCCAGCATTTT. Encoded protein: CAWSQEYSNQPQHF.

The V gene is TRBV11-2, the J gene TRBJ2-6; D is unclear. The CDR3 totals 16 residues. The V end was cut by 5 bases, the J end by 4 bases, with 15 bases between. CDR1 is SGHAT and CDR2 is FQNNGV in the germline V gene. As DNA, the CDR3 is TGTGCCAGCAGCCCCCTGTTCGGACGGGGGGCCAACGTCCTGACTTTC. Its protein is CASSPLFGRGANVLTF.

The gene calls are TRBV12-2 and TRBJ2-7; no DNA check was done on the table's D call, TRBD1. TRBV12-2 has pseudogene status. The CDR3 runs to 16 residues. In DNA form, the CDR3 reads TGTGCAAGTCGCTTAGTCTTGGGGACAGGCTCCTACGAGCAGTACTTC. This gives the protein CASRLVLGTGSYEQYF.

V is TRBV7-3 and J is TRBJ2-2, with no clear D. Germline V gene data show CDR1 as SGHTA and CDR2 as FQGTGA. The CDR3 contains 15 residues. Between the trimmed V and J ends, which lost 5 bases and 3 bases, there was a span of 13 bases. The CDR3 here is CASSPGLVDTGELFF. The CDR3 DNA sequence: TGTGCCAGCAGCCCCGGGCTGGTGGACACCGGGGAGCTGTTTTTT.

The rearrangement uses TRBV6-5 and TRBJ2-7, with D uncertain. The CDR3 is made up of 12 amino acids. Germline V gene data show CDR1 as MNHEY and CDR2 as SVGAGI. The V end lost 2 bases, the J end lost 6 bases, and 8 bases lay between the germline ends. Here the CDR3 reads CASSYGDSEQYF. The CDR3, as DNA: TGTGCCAGCAGTTACGGGGATTCCGAGCAGTACTTC.